This TCR beta chain emerged from a study of T cell repertoires in cytomegalovirus infection (dated by TCRdb to the late 2010s). Some background on the complete study: Recently identified HLA-C-restricted CMV epitopes, whose presentation resists viral immunomodulation, were targeted by peptide stimulations together with well-studied HLA-B-restricted epitopes. Because public TCR beta signatures pointed to carriage of CMV infection together with the matching HLA type, the HLA type of each donor mattered for the analysis. What the study reported, not specific to this receptor: In both this cohort and an independent cohort of 352 donors, the cumulative frequency of public TCR beta family members distinguished carriers of CMV infection plus the relevant HLA type. In the ex vivo response, HLA-C-restricted CMV-specific TCR beta clonotypes were dominant, and in two of eight donors the single most frequent clonotype came from this HLA-C-restricted group.

About this clonotype itself: What this receptor recognizes is not known. The record has no base qualities; no much larger clone is one base away.

Explained via the paper, the treatment or condition label denotes: in vitro stimulation with specific CMV peptide epitopes to enrich CMV-specific T cells. V loses 6 bases at its end and J loses 1 base; junction bases beyond the gene matches: 9. CDR1 SNHLY and CDR2 FYNNEI were looked up in the germline V gene. From the cysteine up to the phenylalanine, the CDR3 has a length of 17 residues. Just the 51-base CDR3 DNA is kept, in frame starting at base 1. The run used an Illumina HiSeq 1500. TCRdb applied fastp at Q25 and MiXCR to the public reads, then kept only in-frame beta chains. Identical CDR3 proteins give one entry, which carries the most common genes and DNA. In all, the sample holds 80,000 or so distinct CDR3 sequences, and around 40% of those were seen once. The ten largest account for approximately 93% of the sample.

This TCR was sampled from a human donor in good health (CMV status not recorded). Some clones in this sample may be carry-over from other donors' samples. The specimen was CD8+ T cells from cultured PBMCs, collected from culture after CMV antigen stimulation. The chain is made from TRBV2 and TRBJ1-5; 10 bases in the junction line up with TRBD1. The nucleotide sequence reads TGTGCCAGCAGCTACGGACAGGGGGTGAGGAGCAATCAGCCCCAGCATTTT. It is translated as CASSYGQGVRSNQPQHF.